This TCR beta chain was sequenced for a study of PD-1 blockade in classical Hodgkin lymphoma. Germline CDR1 LNHDA, CDR2 SQIVND (reference sequence). V was clipped by 5 bases and J by 7 bases, with 17 bases between them. The CDR3 runs to 14 residues. On this clone: Its antigen is not known.

General study points: The drivers behind the repertoire differences, possibly disease activity or prior therapy, remain undefined. Newly diagnosed patients were reported to start with lower TCR diversity than healthy donors.

Produced via immunoSEQ multiplex PCR; TCRdb's table is partial and in-frame only. Here the sample spans around 32,000 clones, roughly 90% being singletons. Time point reported: newly diagnosed, previously untreated cHL patient sample. Purification of CD4+ T cells from thawed PBMCs was performed via magnetic negative selection. The study compared against PBMCs from newly diagnosed, untreated classical Hodgkin lymphoma. Sequenced material: CD4+ T cells from blood. This TCR derives from a human donor with classical Hodgkin lymphoma. The V and J genes are TRBV19 and TRBJ2-5; D is possibly TRBD2 (5 bases). CDR3 residues: CASSHPSGEGTQYF. The CDR3 DNA follows: TGTGCCAGTAGTCACCCGTCGGGCGAGGGGACCCAGTACTTC.